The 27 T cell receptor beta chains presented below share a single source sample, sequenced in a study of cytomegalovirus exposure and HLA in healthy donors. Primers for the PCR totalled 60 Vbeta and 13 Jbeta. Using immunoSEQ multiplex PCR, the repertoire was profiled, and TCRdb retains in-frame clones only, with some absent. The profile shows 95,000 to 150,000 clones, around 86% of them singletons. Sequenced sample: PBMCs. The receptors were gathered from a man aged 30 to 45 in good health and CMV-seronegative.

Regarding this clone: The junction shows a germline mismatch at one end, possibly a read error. DNA for the CDR3: TGTTCCAGCAGCTTAGGGGGGGGCCGAGCCGCGAACACTGAAGCTTTCTTT. Translation gives CSSSLGGGRAANTEAFF. The rearrangement joins TRBV7-9 to TRBJ1-1, with D possibly matching TRBD1 (6 bases). CDR1 and CDR2 (germline): SEHNR, FQNEAQ (reference sequence). There are 17 residues in the CDR3.

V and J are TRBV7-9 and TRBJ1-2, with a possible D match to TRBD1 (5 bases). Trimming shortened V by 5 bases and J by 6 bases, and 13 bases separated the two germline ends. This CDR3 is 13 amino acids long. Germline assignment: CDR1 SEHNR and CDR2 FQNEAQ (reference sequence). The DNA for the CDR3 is TGTGCCAGCAGCCCGAGACAGTATGATGGCTACACCTTC. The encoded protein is CASSPRQYDGYTF.

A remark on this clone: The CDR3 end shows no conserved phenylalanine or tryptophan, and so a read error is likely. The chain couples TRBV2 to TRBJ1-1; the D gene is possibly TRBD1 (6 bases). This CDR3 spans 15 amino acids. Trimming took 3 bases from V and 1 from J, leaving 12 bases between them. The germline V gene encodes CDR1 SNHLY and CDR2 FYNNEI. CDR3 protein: CASSDPPRGNTEAFL. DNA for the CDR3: TGTGCCAGCAGTGACCCCCCCAGGGGGAACACTGAAGCTTTCCTT.

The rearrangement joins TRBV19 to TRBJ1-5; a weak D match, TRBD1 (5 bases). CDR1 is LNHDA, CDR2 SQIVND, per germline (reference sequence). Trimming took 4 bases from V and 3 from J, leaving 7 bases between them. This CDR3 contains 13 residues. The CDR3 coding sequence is TGTGCCAGTAGTAGGGGACTCAATCAGCCCCAGCATTTT. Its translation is CASSRGLNQPQHF.

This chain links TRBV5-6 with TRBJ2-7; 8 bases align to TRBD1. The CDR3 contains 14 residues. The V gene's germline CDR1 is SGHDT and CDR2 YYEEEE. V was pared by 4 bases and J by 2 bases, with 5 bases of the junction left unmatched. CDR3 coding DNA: TGTGCCAGCAGCACCGACAGGGGAGCCTACGAGCAGTACTTC. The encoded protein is CASSTDRGAYEQYF.

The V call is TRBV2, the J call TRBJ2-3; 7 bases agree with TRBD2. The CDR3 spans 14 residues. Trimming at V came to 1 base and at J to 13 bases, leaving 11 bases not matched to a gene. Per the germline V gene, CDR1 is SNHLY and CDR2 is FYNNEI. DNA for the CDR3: TGTGCCAGCAGTGAAGGTTCGATTTTGGGGGGGGAGTATTTT. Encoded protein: CASSEGSILGGEYF.

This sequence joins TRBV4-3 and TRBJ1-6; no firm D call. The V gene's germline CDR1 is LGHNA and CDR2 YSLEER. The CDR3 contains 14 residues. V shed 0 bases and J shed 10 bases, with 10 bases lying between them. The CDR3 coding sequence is TGCGCCAGCAGCCAAGAAACATCTGGCTCACCCCTCCACTTT. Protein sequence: CASSQETSGSPLHF.

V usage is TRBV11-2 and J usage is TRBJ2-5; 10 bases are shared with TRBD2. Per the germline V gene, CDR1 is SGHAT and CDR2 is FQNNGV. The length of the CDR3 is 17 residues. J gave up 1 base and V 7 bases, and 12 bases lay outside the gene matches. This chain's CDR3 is CASTGGVLAGTQETQYF. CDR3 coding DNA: TGTGCCAGCACAGGGGGGGTACTAGCGGGGACCCAAGAGACCCAGTACTTC.

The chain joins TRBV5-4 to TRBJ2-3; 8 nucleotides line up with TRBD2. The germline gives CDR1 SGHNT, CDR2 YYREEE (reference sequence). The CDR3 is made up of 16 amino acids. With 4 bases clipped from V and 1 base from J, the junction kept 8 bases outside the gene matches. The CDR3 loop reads CASSPLSGGRTDTQYF. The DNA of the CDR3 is TGTGCCAGCAGCCCACTAAGCGGGGGACGCACAGATACGCAGTATTTT.

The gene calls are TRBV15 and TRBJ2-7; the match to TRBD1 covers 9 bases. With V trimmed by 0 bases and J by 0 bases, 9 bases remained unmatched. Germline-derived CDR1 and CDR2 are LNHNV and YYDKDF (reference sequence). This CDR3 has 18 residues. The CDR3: CATSRDGRGTGLSYEQYF. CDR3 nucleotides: TGTGCCACCAGCAGAGATGGCCGCGGGACAGGGCTCTCCTACGAGCAGTACTTC.

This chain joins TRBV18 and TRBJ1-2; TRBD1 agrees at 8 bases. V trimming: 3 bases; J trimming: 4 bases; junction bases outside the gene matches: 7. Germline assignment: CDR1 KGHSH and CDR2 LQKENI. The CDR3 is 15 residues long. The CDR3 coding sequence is TGTGCCAGCTCACCGCAGGACAGGGTAGGCTATGGCTACACCTTC. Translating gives CASSPQDRVGYGYTF.

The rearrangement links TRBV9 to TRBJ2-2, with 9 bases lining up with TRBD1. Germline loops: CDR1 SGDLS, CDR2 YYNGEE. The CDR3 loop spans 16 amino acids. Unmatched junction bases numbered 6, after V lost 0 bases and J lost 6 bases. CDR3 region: CASSVDLRQGAGELFF. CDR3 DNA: TGTGCCAGCAGCGTAGATTTAAGACAGGGGGCCGGGGAGCTGTTTTTT.

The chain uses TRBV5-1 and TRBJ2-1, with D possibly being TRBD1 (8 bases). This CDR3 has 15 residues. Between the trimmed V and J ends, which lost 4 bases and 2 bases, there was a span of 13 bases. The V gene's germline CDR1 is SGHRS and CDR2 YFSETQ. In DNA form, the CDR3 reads TGCGCCAGCAGCCCACAGGGGGGGGCCTACAATGAGCAGTTCTTC. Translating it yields CASSPQGGAYNEQFF. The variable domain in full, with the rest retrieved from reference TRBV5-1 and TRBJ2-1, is KAGVTQTPRYLIKTRGQQVTLSCSPISGHRSVSWYQQTPGQGLQFLFEYFSETQRNKGNFPGRFSGRQFSNSRSEMNVSTLELGDSALYLCASSPQGGAYNEQFFGPGTRLTVL.

The CDR3 DNA reads as TGTGCCAGCAGTGAAGGGGCCTCCTGGGAAAAACTGTTTTTT. Translating it yields CASSEGASWEKLFF. This rearrangement joins TRBV2 to TRBJ1-4; no clear D. CDR3 length: 14 residues. Germline CDR1 is SNHLY and CDR2 is FYNNEI. The ends were cut back, 1 base at V and 8 bases at J, with 11 bases in the middle.

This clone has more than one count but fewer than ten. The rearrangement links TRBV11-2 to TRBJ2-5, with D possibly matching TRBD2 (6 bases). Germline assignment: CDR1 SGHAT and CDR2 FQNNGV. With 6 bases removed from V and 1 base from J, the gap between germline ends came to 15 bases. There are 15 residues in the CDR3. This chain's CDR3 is CASRSIRGSQETQYF. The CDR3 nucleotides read TGTGCCAGCAGATCTATTCGGGGGAGCCAAGAGACCCAGTACTTC.

The CDR3, as DNA: TGTGCCTGGAGTCTCAGGGCAGGGGACACTGAAGCTTTCTTT. It is translated as CAWSLRAGDTEAFF. The J gene is TRBJ1-1, the V gene TRBV30, with TRBD1 as a possible D gene (6 bases). V lost 2 bases and J 3 bases, leaving 13 bases between the germline ends. This CDR3 has 14 residues. Germline values: CDR1 GTSNPN, CDR2 SVGIG (reference sequence).

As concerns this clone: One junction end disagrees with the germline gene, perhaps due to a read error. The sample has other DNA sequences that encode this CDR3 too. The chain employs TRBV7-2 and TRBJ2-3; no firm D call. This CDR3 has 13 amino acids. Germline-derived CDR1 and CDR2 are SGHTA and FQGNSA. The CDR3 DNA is TGTGCCAGCAGCTACTCGGTTGGAGATACACAGTATTTT. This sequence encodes CASSYSVGDTQYF.

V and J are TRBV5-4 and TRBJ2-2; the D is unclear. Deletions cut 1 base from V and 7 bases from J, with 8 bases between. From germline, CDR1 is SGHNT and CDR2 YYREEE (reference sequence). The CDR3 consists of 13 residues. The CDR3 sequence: CASSLNTGGELFF. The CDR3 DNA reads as TGTGCCAGCAGCTTGAATACGGGCGGGGAGCTGTTTTTT.

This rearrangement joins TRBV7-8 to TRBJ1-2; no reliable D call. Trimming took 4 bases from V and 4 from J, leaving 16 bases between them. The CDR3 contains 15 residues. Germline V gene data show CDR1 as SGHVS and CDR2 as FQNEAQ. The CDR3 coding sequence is TGTGCCAGCAGCTCCACCCCCGGAGGCAGCTATGGCTACACCTTC. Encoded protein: CASSSTPGGSYGYTF.

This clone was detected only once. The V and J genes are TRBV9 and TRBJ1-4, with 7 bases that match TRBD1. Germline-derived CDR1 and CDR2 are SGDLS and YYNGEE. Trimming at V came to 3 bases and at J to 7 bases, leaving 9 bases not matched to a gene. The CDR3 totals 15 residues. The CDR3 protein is CASSALQGTGEKLFF. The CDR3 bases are TGTGCCAGCAGCGCCCTACAGGGGACGGGTGAAAAACTGTTTTTT.

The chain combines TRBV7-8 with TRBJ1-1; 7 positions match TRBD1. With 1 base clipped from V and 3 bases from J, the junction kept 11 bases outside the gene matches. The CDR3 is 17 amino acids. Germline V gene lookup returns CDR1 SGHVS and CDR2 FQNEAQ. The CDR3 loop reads CASSLVSRQGKDTEAFF. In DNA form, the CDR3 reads TGTGCCAGCAGCTTAGTGAGCCGACAGGGCAAGGACACTGAAGCTTTCTTT.

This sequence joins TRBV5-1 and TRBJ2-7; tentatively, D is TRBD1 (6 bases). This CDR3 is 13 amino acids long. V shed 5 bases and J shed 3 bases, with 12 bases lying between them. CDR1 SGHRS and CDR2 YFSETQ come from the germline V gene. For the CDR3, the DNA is TGCGCCAGCAGGGGCACGGACAGCTACGAGCAGTACTTC. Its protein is CASRGTDSYEQYF.

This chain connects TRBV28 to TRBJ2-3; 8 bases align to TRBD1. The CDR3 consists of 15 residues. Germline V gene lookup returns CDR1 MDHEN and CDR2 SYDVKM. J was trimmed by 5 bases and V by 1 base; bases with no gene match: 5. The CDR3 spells CASSLSGRGQDTQYF. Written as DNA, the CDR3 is TGTGCCAGCAGTTTATCGGGCAGGGGGCAAGATACGCAGTATTTT.

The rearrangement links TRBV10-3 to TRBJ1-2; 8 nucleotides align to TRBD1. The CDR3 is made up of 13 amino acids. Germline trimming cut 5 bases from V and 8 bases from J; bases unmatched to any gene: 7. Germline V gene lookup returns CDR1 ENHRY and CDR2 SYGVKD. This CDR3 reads CAISRQGLRGYTF. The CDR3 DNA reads TGTGCCATCAGTAGACAGGGGTTGAGGGGCTACACCTTC.

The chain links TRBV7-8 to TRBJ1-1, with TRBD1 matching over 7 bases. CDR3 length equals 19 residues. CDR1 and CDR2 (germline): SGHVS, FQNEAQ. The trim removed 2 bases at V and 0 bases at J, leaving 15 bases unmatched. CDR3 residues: CASSLPMEGAGVLNTEAFF. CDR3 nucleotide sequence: TGTGCCAGCAGCTTACCGATGGAGGGGGCGGGTGTGCTGAACACTGAAGCTTTCTTT.

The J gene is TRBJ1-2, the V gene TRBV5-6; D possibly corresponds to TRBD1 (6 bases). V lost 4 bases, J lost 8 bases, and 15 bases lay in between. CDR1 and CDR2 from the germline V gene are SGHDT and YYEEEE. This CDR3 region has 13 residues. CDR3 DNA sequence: TGTGCCAGCAGCCCGACAGGAACAAGGGGCTACACCTTC. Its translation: CASSPTGTRGYTF.

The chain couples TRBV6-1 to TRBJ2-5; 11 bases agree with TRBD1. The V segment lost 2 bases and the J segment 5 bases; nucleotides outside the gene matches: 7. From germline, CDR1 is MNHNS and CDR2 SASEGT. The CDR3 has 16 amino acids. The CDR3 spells CASSEWGTGGWETQYF. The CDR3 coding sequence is TGTGCCAGCAGTGAATGGGGGACAGGGGGTTGGGAGACCCAGTACTTC.